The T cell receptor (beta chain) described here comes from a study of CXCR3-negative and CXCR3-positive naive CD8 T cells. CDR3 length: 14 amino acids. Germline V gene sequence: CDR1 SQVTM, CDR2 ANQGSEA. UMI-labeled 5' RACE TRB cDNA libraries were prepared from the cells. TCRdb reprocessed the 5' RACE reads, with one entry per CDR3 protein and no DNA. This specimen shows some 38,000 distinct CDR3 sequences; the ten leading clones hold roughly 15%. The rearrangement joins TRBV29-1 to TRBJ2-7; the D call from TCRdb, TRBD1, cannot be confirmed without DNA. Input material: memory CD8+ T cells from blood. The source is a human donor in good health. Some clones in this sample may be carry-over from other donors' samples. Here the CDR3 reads CSVEWGDSPYEQYF.